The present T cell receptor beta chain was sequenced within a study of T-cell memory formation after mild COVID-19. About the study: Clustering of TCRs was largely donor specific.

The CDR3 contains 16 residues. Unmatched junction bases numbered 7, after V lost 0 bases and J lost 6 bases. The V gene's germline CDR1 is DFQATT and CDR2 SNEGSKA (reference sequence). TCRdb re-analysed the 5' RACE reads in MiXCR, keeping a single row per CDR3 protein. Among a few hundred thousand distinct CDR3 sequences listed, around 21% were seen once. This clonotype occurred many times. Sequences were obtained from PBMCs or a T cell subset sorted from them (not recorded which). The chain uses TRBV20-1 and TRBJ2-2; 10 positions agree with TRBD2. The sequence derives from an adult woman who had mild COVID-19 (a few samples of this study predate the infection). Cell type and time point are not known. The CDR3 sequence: CSARDWASGSPGELFF. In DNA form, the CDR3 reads TGCAGTGCTAGAGATTGGGCTAGCGGGAGCCCCGGGGAGCTGTTTTTT.